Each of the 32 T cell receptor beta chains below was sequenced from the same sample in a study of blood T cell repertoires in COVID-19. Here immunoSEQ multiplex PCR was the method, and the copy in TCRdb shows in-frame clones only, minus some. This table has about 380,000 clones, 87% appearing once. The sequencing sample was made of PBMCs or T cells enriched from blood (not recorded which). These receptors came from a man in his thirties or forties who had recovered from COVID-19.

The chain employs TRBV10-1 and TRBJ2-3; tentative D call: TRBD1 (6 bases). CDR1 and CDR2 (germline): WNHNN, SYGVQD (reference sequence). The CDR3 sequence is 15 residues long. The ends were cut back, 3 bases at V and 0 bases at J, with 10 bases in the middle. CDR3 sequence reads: CASSEGTTSTDTQYF. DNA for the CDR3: TGCGCCAGCAGTGAAGGGACAACTAGCACAGATACGCAGTATTTT.

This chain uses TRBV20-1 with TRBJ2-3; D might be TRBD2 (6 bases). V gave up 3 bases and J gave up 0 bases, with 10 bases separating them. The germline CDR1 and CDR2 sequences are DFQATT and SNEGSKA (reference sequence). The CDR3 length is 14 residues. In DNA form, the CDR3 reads TGCAGTGCTAGTTGGGGGGATAGCACAGATACGCAGTATTTT. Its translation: CSASWGDSTDTQYF.

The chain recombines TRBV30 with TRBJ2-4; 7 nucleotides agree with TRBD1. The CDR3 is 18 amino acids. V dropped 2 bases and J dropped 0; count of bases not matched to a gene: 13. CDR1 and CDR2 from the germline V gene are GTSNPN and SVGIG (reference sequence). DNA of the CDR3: TGTGCCTGGAGTTCAAGGACAGGCCTCCCACTAGCCAAAAACATTCAGTACTTC. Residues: CAWSSRTGLPLAKNIQYF. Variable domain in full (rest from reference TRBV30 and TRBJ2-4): SQTIHQWPATLVQPVGSPLSLECTVEGTSNPNLYWYRQAAGRGLQLLFYSVGIGQISSEVPQNLSASRPQDRQFILSSKKLLLSDSGFYLCAWSSRTGLPLAKNIQYFGAGTRLSVL.

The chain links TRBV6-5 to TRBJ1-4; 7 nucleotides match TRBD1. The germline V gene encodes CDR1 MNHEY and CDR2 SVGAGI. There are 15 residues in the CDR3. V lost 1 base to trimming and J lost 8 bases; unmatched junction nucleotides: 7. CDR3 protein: CASSYLTGDGEKLFF. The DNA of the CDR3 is TGTGCCAGCAGTTACTTAACAGGGGATGGGGAAAAACTGTTTTTT.

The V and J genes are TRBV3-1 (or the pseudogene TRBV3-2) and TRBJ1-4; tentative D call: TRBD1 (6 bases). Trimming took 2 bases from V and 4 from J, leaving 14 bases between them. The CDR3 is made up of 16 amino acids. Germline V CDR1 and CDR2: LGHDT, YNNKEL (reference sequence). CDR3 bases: TGTGCCAGCAGCCAAAGGGGTTTAGGGGGTAATGAAAAACTGTTTTTT. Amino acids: CASSQRGLGGNEKLFF.

The CDR3 here is CASSDSIEPSSPLHF. The CDR3 region has the DNA TGTGCCAGCAGTGACTCGATCGAGCCTTCCTCACCCCTCCACTTT. J is TRBJ1-6 and V is TRBV6-4; D unresolved. Between the trimmed V and J ends, which lost 0 bases and 10 bases, there was a span of 13 bases. CDR1 MRHNA and CDR2 SNTAGT come from the germline V gene. The length of the CDR3 is 15 residues.

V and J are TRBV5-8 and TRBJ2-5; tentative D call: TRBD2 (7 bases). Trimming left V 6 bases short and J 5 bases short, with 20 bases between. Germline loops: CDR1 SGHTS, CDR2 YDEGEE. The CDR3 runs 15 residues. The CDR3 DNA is TGTGCCAGCAAGTCAACTGGGGGGGCCGGGGAGACCCAGTACTTC. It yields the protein CASKSTGGAGETQYF.

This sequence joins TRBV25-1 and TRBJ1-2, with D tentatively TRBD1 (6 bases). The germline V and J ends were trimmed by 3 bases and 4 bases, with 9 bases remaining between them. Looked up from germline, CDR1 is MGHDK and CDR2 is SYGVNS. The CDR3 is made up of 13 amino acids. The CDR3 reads CASSEVGAYGYTF. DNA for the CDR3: TGTGCCAGCAGTGAGGTGGGGGCCTATGGCTACACCTTC.

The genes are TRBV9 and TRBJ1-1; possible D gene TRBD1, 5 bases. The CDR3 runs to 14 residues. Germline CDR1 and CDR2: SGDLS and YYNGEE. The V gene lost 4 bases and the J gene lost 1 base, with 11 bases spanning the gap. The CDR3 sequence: CASSLGGTNTEAFF. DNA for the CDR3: TGTGCCAGCAGCCTTGGCGGGACGAACACTGAAGCTTTCTTT.

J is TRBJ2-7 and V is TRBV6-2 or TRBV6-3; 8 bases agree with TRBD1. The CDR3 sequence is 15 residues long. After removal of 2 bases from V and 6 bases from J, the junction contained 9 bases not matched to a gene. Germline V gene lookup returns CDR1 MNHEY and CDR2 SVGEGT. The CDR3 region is CASSYPQGAKREQYF. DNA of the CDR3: TGTGCCAGCAGTTACCCTCAGGGGGCCAAACGCGAGCAGTACTTC.

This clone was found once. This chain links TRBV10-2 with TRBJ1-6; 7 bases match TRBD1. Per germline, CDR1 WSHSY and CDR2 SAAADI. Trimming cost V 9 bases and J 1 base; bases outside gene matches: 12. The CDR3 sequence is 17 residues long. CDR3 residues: CARYNGQERSYNSPLHF. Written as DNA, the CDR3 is TGCGCCAGATACAACGGACAGGAGAGGTCCTATAATTCACCCCTCCACTTT.

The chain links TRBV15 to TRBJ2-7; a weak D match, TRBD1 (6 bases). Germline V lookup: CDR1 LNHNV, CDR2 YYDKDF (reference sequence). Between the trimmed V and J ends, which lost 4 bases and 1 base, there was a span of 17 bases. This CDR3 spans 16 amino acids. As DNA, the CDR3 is TGTGCCACCAGCATTTTACGGACAGACCGATCCTACGAGCAGTACTTC. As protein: CATSILRTDRSYEQYF.

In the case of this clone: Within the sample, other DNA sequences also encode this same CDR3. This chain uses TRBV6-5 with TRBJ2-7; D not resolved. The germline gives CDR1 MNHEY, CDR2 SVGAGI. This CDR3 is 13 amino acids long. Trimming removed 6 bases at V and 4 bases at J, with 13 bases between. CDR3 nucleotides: TGTGCCAGCAGAATGGGTCAGGATTACGAGCAGTACTTC. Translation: CASRMGQDYEQYF.

The DNA of the CDR3 is TGTGCCAGTAGTCGACAGTTATCTGGAAACACCATATATTTT. As protein: CASSRQLSGNTIYF. The rearrangement joins TRBV19 to TRBJ1-3; tentatively, D is TRBD1 (5 bases). This CDR3 has 14 amino acids. V lost 5 bases and J lost 1, with 9 bases in between. Germline values: CDR1 LNHDA, CDR2 SQIVND (reference sequence).

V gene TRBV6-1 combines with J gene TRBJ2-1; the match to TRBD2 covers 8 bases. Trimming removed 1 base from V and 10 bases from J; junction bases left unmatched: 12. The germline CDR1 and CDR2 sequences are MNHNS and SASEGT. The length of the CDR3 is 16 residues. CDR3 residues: CASSEVASGLRAEQFF. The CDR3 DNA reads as TGTGCCAGCAGTGAAGTGGCTAGCGGGCTCCGGGCGGAGCAGTTCTTC.

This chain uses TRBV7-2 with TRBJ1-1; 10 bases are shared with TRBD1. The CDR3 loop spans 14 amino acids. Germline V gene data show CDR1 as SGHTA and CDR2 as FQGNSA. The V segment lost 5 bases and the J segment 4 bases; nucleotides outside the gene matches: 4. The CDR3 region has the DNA TGTGCCAGCAGCGGGACAGGGGTCCTCACTGAAGCTTTCTTT. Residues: CASSGTGVLTEAFF. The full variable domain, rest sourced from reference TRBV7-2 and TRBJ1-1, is GAGVSQSPSNKVTEKGKDVELRCDPISGHTALYWYRQSLGQGLEFLIYFQGNSAPDKSGLPSDRFSAERTGGSVSTLTIQRTQQEDSAVYLCASSGTGVLTEAFFGQGTRLTVV.

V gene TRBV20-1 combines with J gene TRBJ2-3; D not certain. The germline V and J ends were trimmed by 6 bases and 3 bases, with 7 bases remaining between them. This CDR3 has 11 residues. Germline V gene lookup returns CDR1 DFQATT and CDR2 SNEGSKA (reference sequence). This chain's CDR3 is CSAVITDTQYF. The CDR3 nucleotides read TGCAGTGCCGTAATTACAGATACGCAGTATTTT.

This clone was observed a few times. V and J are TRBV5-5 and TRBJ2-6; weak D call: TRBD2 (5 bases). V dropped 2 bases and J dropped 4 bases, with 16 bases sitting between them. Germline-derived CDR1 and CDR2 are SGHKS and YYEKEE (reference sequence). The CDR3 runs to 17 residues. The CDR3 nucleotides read TGTGCCAGCAGCTTCAGCTCGAGGGAAACCGGGGCCAACGTCCTGACTTTC. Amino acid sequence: CASSFSSRETGANVLTF. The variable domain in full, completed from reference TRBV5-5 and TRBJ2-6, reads DAGVTQSPTHLIKTRGQQVTLRCSPISGHKSVSWYQQVLGQGPQFIFQYYEKEERGRGNFPDRFSARQFPNYSSELNVNALLLGDSALYLCASSFSSRETGANVLTFGAGSRLTVL.

The CDR3 sequence: CASSVGFPGGNYGYTF. The CDR3 coding sequence is TGTGCCAGCAGCGTAGGATTCCCGGGGGGTAACTATGGCTACACCTTC. The rearrangement links TRBV9 to TRBJ1-2, with a weak D call TRBD1 (5 bases). CDR1 and CDR2 (germline): SGDLS, YYNGEE. With 0 bases removed from V and 1 base from J, the gap between germline ends came to 13 bases. There are 16 residues in the CDR3.

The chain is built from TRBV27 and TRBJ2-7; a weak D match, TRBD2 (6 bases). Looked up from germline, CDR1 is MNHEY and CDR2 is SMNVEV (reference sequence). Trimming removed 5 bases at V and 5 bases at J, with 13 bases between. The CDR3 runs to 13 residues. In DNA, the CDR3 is TGTGCCAGCAGTGATGGGGGGTCCAACGAGCAGTACTTC. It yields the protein CASSDGGSNEQYF.

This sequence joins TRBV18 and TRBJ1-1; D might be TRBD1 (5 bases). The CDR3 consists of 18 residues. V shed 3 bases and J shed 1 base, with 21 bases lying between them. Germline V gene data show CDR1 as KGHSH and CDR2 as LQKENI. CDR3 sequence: CASSPRLGGLGTNTEAFF. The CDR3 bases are TGTGCCAGCTCACCTCGCCTGGGGGGACTGGGTACGAACACTGAAGCTTTCTTT.

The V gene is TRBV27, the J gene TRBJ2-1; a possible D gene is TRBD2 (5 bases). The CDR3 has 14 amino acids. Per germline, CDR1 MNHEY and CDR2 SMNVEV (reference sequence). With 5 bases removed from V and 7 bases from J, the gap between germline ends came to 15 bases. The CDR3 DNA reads TGTGCCAGCAGTCTCCTCGGACTTAGGAATGAGCAGTTCTTC. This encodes CASSLLGLRNEQFF.

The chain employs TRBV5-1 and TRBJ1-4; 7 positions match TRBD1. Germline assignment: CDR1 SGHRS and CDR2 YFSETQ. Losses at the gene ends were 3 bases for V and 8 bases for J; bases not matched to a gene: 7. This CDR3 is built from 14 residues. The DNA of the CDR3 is TGCGCCAGCAGCTCCGGGACAGTCCGGGAAAAACTGTTTTTT. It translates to CASSSGTVREKLFF.

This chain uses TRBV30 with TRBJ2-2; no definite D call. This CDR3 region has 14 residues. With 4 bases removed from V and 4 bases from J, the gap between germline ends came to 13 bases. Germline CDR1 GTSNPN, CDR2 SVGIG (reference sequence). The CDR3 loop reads CAWNLGLGTGELFF. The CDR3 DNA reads TGTGCCTGGAACCTGGGCCTGGGCACCGGGGAGCTGTTTTTT. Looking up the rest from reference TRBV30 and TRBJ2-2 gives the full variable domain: SQTIHQWPATLVQPVGSPLSLECTVEGTSNPNLYWYRQAAGRGLQLLFYSVGIGQISSEVPQNLSASRPQDRQFILSSKKLLLSDSGFYLCAWNLGLGTGELFFGEGSRLTVL.

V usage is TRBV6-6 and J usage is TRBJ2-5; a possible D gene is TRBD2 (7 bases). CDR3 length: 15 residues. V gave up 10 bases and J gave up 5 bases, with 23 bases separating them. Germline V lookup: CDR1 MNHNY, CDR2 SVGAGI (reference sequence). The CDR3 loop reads CATEYGGRGLETQYF. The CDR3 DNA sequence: TGTGCCACCGAGTACGGGGGGCGGGGATTGGAGACCCAGTACTTC.

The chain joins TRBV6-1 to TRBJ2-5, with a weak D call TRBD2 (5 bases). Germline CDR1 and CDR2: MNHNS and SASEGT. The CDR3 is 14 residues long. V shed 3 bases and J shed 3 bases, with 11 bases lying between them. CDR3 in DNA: TGTGCCAGCAGTGACCCGGGAACAAAAGAGACCCAGTACTTC. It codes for CASSDPGTKETQYF.

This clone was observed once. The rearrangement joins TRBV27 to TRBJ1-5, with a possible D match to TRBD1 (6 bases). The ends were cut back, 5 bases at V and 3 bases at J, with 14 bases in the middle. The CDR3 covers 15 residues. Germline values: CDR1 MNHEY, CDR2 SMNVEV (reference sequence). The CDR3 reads CASSGTTGLNQPQHF. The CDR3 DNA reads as TGTGCCAGCAGTGGAACGACAGGACTCAATCAGCCCCAGCATTTT.

CDR3 nucleotides: TGTGCCAGCAGCTTGCGACAGGTCCCGGGCTACACCTTC. This sequence encodes CASSLRQVPGYTF. This chain joins TRBV7-2 and TRBJ1-2; tentative D call: TRBD1 (6 bases). Germline V gives CDR1 SGHTA, CDR2 FQGNSA. Deletions cut 3 bases from V and 8 bases from J, with 13 bases between. This CDR3 region has 13 residues.

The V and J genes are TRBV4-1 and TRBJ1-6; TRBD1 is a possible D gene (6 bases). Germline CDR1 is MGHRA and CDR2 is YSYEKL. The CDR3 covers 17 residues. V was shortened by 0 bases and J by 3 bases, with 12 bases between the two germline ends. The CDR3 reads CASSQDRGSYYNSPLHF. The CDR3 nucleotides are TGCGCCAGCAGCCAAGACAGGGGCTCCTACTATAATTCACCCCTCCACTTT.

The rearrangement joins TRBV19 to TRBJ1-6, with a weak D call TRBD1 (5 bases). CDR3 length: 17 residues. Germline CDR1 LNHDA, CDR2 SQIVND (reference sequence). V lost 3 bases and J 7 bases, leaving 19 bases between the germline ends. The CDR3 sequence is CASSIPGQSLSNSPLHF. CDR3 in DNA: TGTGCCAGTAGTATCCCAGGACAATCTCTGTCGAATTCACCCCTCCACTTT.

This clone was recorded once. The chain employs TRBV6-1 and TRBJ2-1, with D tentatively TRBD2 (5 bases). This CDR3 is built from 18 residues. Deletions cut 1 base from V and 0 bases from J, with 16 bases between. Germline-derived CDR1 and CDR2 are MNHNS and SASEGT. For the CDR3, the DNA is TGTGCCAGCAGTGAAGGTGGTTGGGAGCACTTCTCCTACAATGAGCAGTTCTTC. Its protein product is CASSEGGWEHFSYNEQFF.

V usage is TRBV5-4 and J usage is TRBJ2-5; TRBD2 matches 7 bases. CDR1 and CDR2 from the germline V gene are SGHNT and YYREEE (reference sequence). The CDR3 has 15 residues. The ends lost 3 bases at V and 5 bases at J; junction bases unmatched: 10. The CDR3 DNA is TGTGCCAGCAGCTCGCCCGGGAGGCGGGGGGAGACCCAGTACTTC. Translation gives CASSSPGRRGETQYF.